This section outlines one T cell receptor beta chain sequence together with its context. Its antigen is currently unknown. The sample is drawn from a study of T cell responses to AZD1222 COVID-19 vaccine. Study-level background: Both about-4-week and about-12-week second-dose recipients were combined.

General study points: Repertoires were obtained solely post-peak T cell response.

Assay: immunoSEQ multiplex PCR; the TCRdb copy retains only in-frame clones and omits some. In the table there are roughly 150,000 clones, about 90% of which are singletons. This sequence was found in an adult in good health. The source was peripheral blood, collected on day 0 of AZD1222 vaccination.

The CDR3: CSVADRPSYGYTF. The CDR3 DNA sequence: TGCAGCGTTGCGGACAGGCCCTCCTATGGCTACACCTTC. The chain couples TRBV29-1 to TRBJ1-2, with TRBD1 matching 7 bases. The J segment lost 4 bases and the V segment lost 4 bases, leaving 6 bases of the junction unmatched. Germline V lookup: CDR1 SQVTM, CDR2 ANQGSEA. This CDR3 is built from 13 residues.